A single sample gave rise to the 7 T cell receptor beta chains below, sequenced in a study of identical twins. TCRdb recomputed calls from the 5' RACE reads with MiXCR, one row per CDR3 protein. The data show more than 1.5 million distinct CDR3 sequences, roughly 35% seen once. Sequencing was done on a sample of cord blood. These receptors originate from a newborn girl in good health.

In the case of this clonotype: The CDR3 ends on some other residue instead of the conserved phenylalanine or tryptophan, so this is likely a read error. V and J are TRBV9 and TRBJ2-7; 7 nucleotides match TRBD2. Germline values: CDR1 SGDLS, CDR2 YYNGEE. CDR3 length: 14 residues. With V trimmed by 3 bases and J by 6 bases, 9 bases remained unmatched. CDR3 coding DNA: TGTGCCAGCAGCGAGGGAGGGATAGCGGTCGAGCAGTACCTC. This gives the protein CASSEGGIAVEQYL.

This clonotype was seen a handful of times. The chain combines TRBV7-8 with TRBJ2-1, with D hard to call. Trimming removed 5 bases at V and 4 bases at J, with 24 bases between. The germline V gene encodes CDR1 SGHVS and CDR2 FQNEAQ. CDR3 size: 18 residues. The CDR3: CASSPDPDVSTGYNEQFF. For the CDR3, the DNA is TGTGCCAGCAGCCCAGATCCGGACGTCTCGACGGGTTACAATGAGCAGTTCTTC.

V usage is TRBV6-5 and J usage is TRBJ2-1; 13 bases fit TRBD2. There are 15 residues in the CDR3. The trim removed 8 bases at V and 9 bases at J, leaving 10 bases unmatched. Germline V lookup: CDR1 MNHEY, CDR2 SVGAGI. CDR3 sequence reads: CASRLLAGGPGEQFF. CDR3 nucleotides: TGTGCCAGCCGACTACTAGCGGGAGGGCCAGGTGAGCAGTTCTTC.

The genes are TRBV5-1 and TRBJ2-1, with D hard to call. The DNA end favors TRBJ2-7, so the J call may be wrong. There are 16 residues in the CDR3. Germline lookup yields CDR1 SGHRS and CDR2 YFSETQ. The CDR3: CASSLVILSSYNEQYF. In DNA form, the CDR3 reads TGCGCCAGCAGCTTGGTTATCTTGAGCTCCTACAATGAGCAGTACTTC.

This clonotype was detected only a few times. The chain is built from TRBV29-1 and TRBJ1-2; 9 bases match TRBD1. J lost 6 bases, V lost 4 bases, and 3 bases had no gene match. From germline, CDR1 is SQVTM and CDR2 ANQGSEA. The CDR3 loop spans 12 amino acids. The CDR3 DNA follows: TGCAGCGTTGCGGGACAGGGCGATGGCTACACCTTC. Its translation: CSVAGQGDGYTF.

The chain combines TRBV20-1 with TRBJ2-2, with TRBD2 identical over 11 bases. Trimming cost V 5 bases and J 1 base; bases outside gene matches: 3. The germline gives CDR1 DFQATT, CDR2 SNEGSKA (reference sequence). The CDR3 length is 15 residues. The CDR3 here is CSAPLAGGNTGELFF. CDR3 nucleotides: TGCAGTGCTCCTCTAGCGGGAGGGAACACCGGGGAGCTGTTTTTT.

This clonotype came up many times. The rearrangement uses TRBV6-5 and TRBJ2-1, with D possibly matching TRBD1 (6 bases). CDR3 length: 13 amino acids. V lost 6 bases and J lost 3, with 9 bases in between. The germline CDR1 and CDR2 sequences are MNHEY and SVGAGI. This CDR3 is CASRPTGYNEQFF. CDR3 DNA: TGTGCCAGCAGACCGACAGGCTACAATGAGCAGTTCTTC.